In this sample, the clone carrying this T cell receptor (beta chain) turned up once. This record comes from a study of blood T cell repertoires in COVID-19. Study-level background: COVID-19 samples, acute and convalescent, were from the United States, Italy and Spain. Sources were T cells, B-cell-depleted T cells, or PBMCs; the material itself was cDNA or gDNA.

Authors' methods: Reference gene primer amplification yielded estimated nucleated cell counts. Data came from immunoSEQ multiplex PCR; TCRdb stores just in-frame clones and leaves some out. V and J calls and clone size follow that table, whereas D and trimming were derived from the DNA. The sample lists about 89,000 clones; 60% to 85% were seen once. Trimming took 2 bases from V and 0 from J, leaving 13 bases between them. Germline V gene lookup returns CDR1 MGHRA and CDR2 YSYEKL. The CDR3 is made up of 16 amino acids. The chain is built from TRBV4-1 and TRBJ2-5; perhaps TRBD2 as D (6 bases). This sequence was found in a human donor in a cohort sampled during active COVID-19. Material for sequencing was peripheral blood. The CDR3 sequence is CASSQLLALYQETQYF. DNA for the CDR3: TGCGCCAGCAGCCAACTACTAGCCCTGTACCAAGAGACCCAGTACTTC.